This T cell receptor (beta chain) derives from a study of CD4 T cells in relation to SARS-CoV-2 and coronaviruses. Study at large: ViraFEST: approximately 10-day antigen culture of PBMCs, then TCR beta CDR3 sequencing.

Germline loops: CDR1 SGHDN, CDR2 FVKESK. Trimming shortened V by 4 bases and J by 2 bases, and 21 bases separated the two germline ends. The CDR3 length is 18 residues. Before the COVID-19 pandemic, during about 2010-2018, CD4+ T cells were taken from unexposed donors. The cells were cultured for around ten days before CD4+ T cells were isolated. Points on this clone: The antigen is unknown.

Data came from immunoSEQ multiplex PCR; TCRdb stores just in-frame clones and leaves some out. The sample yields about 29,000 clones, 60% to 85% seen once. The TCR originated in a human donor in good health. The chain couples TRBV14 to TRBJ1-3; D gene uncertain. The material sequenced was CD4+ T cells from PBMCs, cultured in vitro. CDR3 loop: CASSPDSAYEATGNTIYF. CDR3 DNA: TGTGCCAGCAGCCCTGATTCCGCATACGAGGCCACTGGAAACACCATATATTTT.